This T cell receptor (beta chain) emerged from a study of response to subunit inactivated influenza vaccine. Notes on the study in general: Authors suggested each seasonal flu vaccination may recruit only limited numbers of new T cells.

The ends were cut back, 5 bases at V and 8 bases at J, with 22 bases in the middle. This CDR3 has 17 residues. In germline, CDR1 is SEHNR, CDR2 FQNEAQ (reference sequence). This clonotype has a handful of counts. Its target is not known. Via MiXCR, TCRdb re-called the RT-PCR reads, giving one row per CDR3 protein. The data contain 600,000 to 850,000 distinct CDR3 sequences, roughly 15% of them singletons. This sequence was found in a man in his fifties who received an inactivated influenza vaccine. The starting material was PBMCs from blood, obtained 14 to 15 days before vaccination. The rearrangement uses TRBV7-9 and TRBJ1-6, with D maybe TRBD1 (6 bases). CDR3 bases: TGTGCCAGCAGCCCTCACAACCCACAGGGCCGGCATTCACCCCTCCACTTT. This translates into CASSPHNPQGRHSPLHF.